This TCR beta chain was sequenced in a study of T cells in Graves' hyperthyroidism and ophthalmopathy. RNA transcripts provided the source from which TCR beta CDR3 regions were amplified. The TCR CDR3 first-round RT-PCR relied on the HTBI primer set. TCRdb reanalysed the multiplex PCR reads using MiXCR and keeps one entry per CDR3 protein. The sample shows around 440,000 distinct CDR3 sequences, 15% to 17% of them seen only once. The table lists this clonotype with many counts. As yet, its antigen is unknown. The study, taken as a whole, reports: Blood also carried most thyroid clonotypes expanded above 0.001.

The germline CDR1 and CDR2 sequences are MGHRA and YSYEKL. The J segment lost 3 bases and the V segment lost 1 base, leaving 6 bases of the junction unmatched. The length of the CDR3 is 16 residues. Recently diagnosed hyperthyroidism of less than 2 months' duration affected patients aged 18 to 65. Orbital computed tomography and thyroid ultrasound, together with serum TRAb and thyroxine and clinical symptoms, were used for diagnoses. The authors took PBMCs from 10 ml fresh peripheral blood. V usage is TRBV4-1 and J usage is TRBJ1-5; 7 bases align to TRBD1. The TCR was taken from a woman between 18 and 29 years old with Graves' hyperthyroidism. Input material: blood. CDR3 bases: TGCGCCAGCAGCCAAGCGATGGGACAGATCAATCAGCCCCAGCATTTT. This encodes CASSQAMGQINQPQHF.